These T cell receptor beta chains were read from a single sample in a study of long-term antiretroviral therapy in people with HIV. Profiled with immunoSEQ multiplex PCR; TCRdb holds only in-frame clones, not every one. The repertoire includes more than 11,000 clones, 65% to 90% of them detected once, and roughly 7.2% sits in the top ten. The material was unsorted PBMCs, obtained 0.4 years after starting antiretroviral therapy. These TCRs come from a man aged 30-40 years with HIV. Both conserved end residues are part of each CDR3. D genes are given only for firm matches. Not all rows give a size; the values are once, few, many and, for expanded clones, a class.

CASSFNLSGTGRAPDQPQHF	TGCGCCAGCAGCTTTAACTTGTCGGGGACAGGTCGCGCTCCCGATCAGCCCCAGCATTTT	TRBJ1-5	NA	TRBV5-1	TRBD1
CASSPGQGAVYEQYF	TGCGCCAGCAGCCCCGGACAGGGGGCAGTGTACGAGCAGTACTTC	TRBJ2-7	once	TRBV4-1	TRBD1
CASSLGGEGEQYF	TGTGCCAGCAGCTTAGGCGGAGAGGGAGAGCAGTACTTC	TRBJ2-7	few	TRBV7-6	NA
CASSLGQGQDTQYF	TGTGCCAGCAGCCTTGGACAGGGGCAAGATACGCAGTATTTT	TRBJ2-3	once	TRBV6-5	TRBD1
CATPRQGRGDGYTF	TGTGCCACTCCTCGACAGGGACGAGGCGATGGCTACACCTTC	TRBJ1-2	NA	TRBV27	TRBD1
CASSYSSSGGQETQYF	TGTGCCAGCAGTTACTCGAGTAGCGGGGGACAAGAGACCCAGTACTTC	TRBJ2-5	NA	TRBV6-6	TRBD2
CASSRTGFGNTIYF	TGTGCCAGCAGCCGAACAGGGTTCGGAAACACCATATATTTT	TRBJ1-3	NA	TRBV14	NA
CASSLRALYQPQHF	TGTGCCAGCAGCCTTAGGGCTTTATATCAGCCCCAGCATTTT	TRBJ1-5	NA	TRBV28	NA
CATAQGPIYEQYF	TGTGCCACTGCCCAGGGGCCCATCTACGAGCAGTACTTC	TRBJ2-7	NA	TRBV6-1	NA
CASGSLAPQHF	TGTGCTAGTGGTTCTCTGGCGCCCCAGCATTTT	TRBJ1-5	NA	TRBV12-5	NA
CAWSALTDTQYF	TGTGCCTGGAGTGCACTCACAGATACGCAGTATTTT	TRBJ2-3	NA	TRBV30	NA
CASSLSGRDEQYF	TGCGCCAGCAGTCTGAGCGGGAGAGACGAGCAGTACTTC	TRBJ2-7	NA	TRBV10-1	TRBD2
CASSLIGLAGASSYNEQFF	TGTGCCAGCAGCTTAATCGGACTAGCGGGGGCCAGCTCCTACAATGAGCAGTTCTTC	TRBJ2-1	NA	TRBV7-3	TRBD2
CASSIPGPEPQHF	TGTGCCAGTAGTATTCCTGGGCCGGAGCCCCAGCATTTT	TRBJ1-5	NA	TRBV19	NA
CASSQEVRNYGYTF	TGCGCCAGCAGCCAAGAAGTCAGGAACTATGGCTACACCTTC	TRBJ1-2	few	TRBV4-3	NA
CASSIPRDRVNGYTF	TGTGCCAGTAGTATACCCCGGGACAGGGTAAACGGCTACACCTTC	TRBJ1-2	NA	TRBV19	TRBD1
CASSLALDRVEQYF	TGTGCCAGCAGCTTAGCTCTTGACAGGGTCGAGCAGTACTTC	TRBJ2-7	once	TRBV7-9	TRBD1
CASSIGTGGSGANVLTF	TGTGCCAGTAGTATAGGGACAGGGGGCTCTGGGGCCAACGTCCTGACTTTC	TRBJ2-6	NA	TRBV19	TRBD1
CASSEAGQVGSYEQYF	TGTGCCAGCAGTGAAGCCGGGCAGGTCGGCTCCTACGAGCAGTACTTC	TRBJ2-7	NA	TRBV6-1	NA
CASSQLLYRVGGTDTQYF	TGCGCCAGCAGCCAATTACTTTACAGGGTAGGTGGGACAGATACGCAGTATTTT	TRBJ2-3	NA	TRBV4-3	NA
CASGQGSPYEQYF	TGTGCCAGTGGTCAGGGGTCTCCCTACGAGCAGTACTTC	TRBJ2-7	NA	TRBV19	NA
CASSPREYTEAFF	TGCGCCAGCAGCCCCCGGGAATACACTGAAGCTTTCTTT	TRBJ1-1	NA	TRBV5-1	NA